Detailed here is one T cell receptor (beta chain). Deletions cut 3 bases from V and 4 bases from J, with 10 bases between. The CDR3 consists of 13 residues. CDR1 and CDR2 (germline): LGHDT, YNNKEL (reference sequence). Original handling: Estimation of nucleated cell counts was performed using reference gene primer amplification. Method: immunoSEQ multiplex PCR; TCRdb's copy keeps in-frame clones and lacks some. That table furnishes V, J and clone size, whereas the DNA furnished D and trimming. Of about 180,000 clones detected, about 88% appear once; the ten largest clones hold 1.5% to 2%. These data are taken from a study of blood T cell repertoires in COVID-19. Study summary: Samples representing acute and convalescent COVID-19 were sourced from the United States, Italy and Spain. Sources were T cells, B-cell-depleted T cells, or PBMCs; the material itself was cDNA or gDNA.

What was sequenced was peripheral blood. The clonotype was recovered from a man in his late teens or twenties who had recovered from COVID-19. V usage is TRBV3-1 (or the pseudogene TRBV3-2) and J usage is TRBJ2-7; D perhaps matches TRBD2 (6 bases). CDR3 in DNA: TGTGCCAGCAGCCAGGCTCTAGCGTACGAGCAGTACTTC. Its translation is CASSQALAYEQYF.